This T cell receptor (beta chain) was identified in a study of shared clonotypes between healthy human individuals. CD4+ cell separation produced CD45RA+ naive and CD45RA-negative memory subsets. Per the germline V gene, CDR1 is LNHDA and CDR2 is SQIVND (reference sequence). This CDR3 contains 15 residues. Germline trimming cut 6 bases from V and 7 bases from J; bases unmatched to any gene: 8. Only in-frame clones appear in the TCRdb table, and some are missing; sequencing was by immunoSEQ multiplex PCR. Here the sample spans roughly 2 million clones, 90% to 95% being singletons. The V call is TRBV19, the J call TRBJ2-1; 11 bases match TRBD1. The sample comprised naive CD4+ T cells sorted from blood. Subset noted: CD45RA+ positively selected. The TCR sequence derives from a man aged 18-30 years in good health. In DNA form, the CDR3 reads TGTGCCAGTAGGCCGGACAGGGGGCGAATGAATGAGCAGTTCTTC. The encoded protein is CASRPDRGRMNEQFF.